This entry lists 13 T cell receptor beta chains sequenced from one sample in a study of blood T cell repertoires in COVID-19. Using immunoSEQ multiplex PCR, the repertoire was profiled, and TCRdb retains in-frame clones only, with some absent. The table lists roughly 150,000 clones, about four fifths of them singletons. The source material was peripheral blood. The receptors stem from a woman of 80 years or more with acute or convalescent COVID-19.

The genes are TRBV4-3 and TRBJ2-7; 7 bases are a match to TRBD2. The V and J ends lost 1 base and 6 bases, in that order; junction bases with no gene match: 6. Germline CDR1 and CDR2: LGHNA and YSLEER. The CDR3 runs to 14 residues. This CDR3 is CASSQVAGVGEQYF. Written as DNA, the CDR3 is TGCGCCAGCAGCCAAGTTGCGGGGGTGGGCGAGCAGTACTTC.

The gene calls are TRBV29-1 and TRBJ2-4; 7 positions agree with TRBD1. This CDR3 has 15 residues. CDR1 and CDR2 from the germline V gene are SQVTM and ANQGSEA. Trimming removed 4 bases from V and 5 bases from J; junction bases left unmatched: 11. The CDR3 region has the DNA TGCAGCGTTGTTCGCGAGATCGACAGGGAAAACATTCAGTACTTC. Amino acids: CSVVREIDRENIQYF.

The chain links TRBV19 to TRBJ1-2; 7 bases match TRBD1. This CDR3 spans 15 amino acids. Trimming cost V 3 bases and J 1 base; bases outside gene matches: 5. The germline V gene has CDR1 LNHDA and CDR2 SQIVND (reference sequence). The CDR3 here is CASSIGQDFNYGYTF. CDR3 sequence (DNA): TGTGCCAGTAGTATCGGACAGGACTTTAACTATGGCTACACCTTC.

CDR3 sequence (DNA): TGTGCCAGCAGCCAGACTAGCGGGGGGAACTTCAATGAGCAGTTCTTC. Its translation: CASSQTSGGNFNEQFF. This rearrangement joins TRBV6-4 to TRBJ2-1, with TRBD2 matching 13 bases. Germline-derived CDR1 and CDR2 are MRHNA and SNTAGT. This CDR3 is built from 16 residues. Trimming at V came to 6 bases and at J to 6 bases, leaving 8 bases not matched to a gene.

V usage is TRBV7-3 and J usage is TRBJ2-2; the D gene is possibly TRBD2 (5 bases). CDR1 and CDR2 (germline): SGHTA, FQGTGA. The CDR3 covers 12 residues. The ends were cut back, 8 bases at V and 4 bases at J, with 8 bases in the middle. CDR3 DNA sequence: TGTGCCAGCGGGAGATCCACCGGGGAGCTGTTTTTT. Protein: CASGRSTGELFF.

V usage is TRBV5-1 and J usage is TRBJ1-2, with 9 bases matching TRBD1. The V and J ends lost 3 bases and 8 bases, in that order; junction bases with no gene match: 8. Germline CDR1 is SGHRS and CDR2 is YFSETQ. This CDR3 contains 14 residues. DNA for the CDR3: TGCGCCAGCAGCTCCACGAGGGACAGGGACGGCTACACCTTC. This gives the protein CASSSTRDRDGYTF.

This clone was seen just once. The chain has TRBV6-1 and TRBJ2-1, with D uncertain. Germline V gene data show CDR1 as MNHNS and CDR2 as SASEGT. The CDR3 consists of 16 residues. V lost 6 bases and J lost 0, with 15 bases in between. The CDR3 DNA reads TGTGCCAGCAGCGAACTACAGAGTTTCTCCTACAATGAGCAGTTCTTC. Translation gives CASSELQSFSYNEQFF.

This chain connects TRBV19 to TRBJ2-1; possibly TRBD1 for D (6 bases). V dropped 5 bases and J dropped 0 bases, with 17 bases sitting between them. The CDR3 totals 17 residues. Germline values: CDR1 LNHDA, CDR2 SQIVND (reference sequence). The CDR3 sequence is CASSELGGASSYNEQFF. The CDR3 DNA sequence: TGTGCCAGTAGTGAGTTAGGGGGAGCCAGCTCCTACAATGAGCAGTTCTTC.

The J gene is TRBJ1-4, the V gene TRBV27; 9 nucleotides align to TRBD1. V lost 4 bases, J lost 5 bases, and 5 bases stayed unmatched. Germline values: CDR1 MNHEY, CDR2 SMNVEV (reference sequence). The CDR3 totals 15 residues. The CDR3 nucleotides read TGTGCCAGCAGTTCTTCCGGGACAGGGAATGAAAAACTGTTTTTT. Translating gives CASSSSGTGNEKLFF.

The chain is built from TRBV21-1 and TRBJ1-2. TRBV21-1 is a listed pseudogene. CDR3 size: 13 residues. CDR3 sequence (DNA): TGTGCCAGCAGCAATCACCGAGGATATGGCTACACCTTC. Its translation is CASSNHRGYGYTF.

The chain couples TRBV10-3 to TRBJ2-1; 10 bases line up with TRBD2. Germline loops: CDR1 ENHRY, CDR2 SYGVKD. This CDR3 comprises 13 residues. Losses at the gene ends were 10 bases for V and 7 bases for J; bases not matched to a gene: 7. The DNA of the CDR3 is TGTGCCACAAGAGCGGGAGGGCCGAATGAGCAGTTCTTC. Its protein is CATRAGGPNEQFF.

This clone occurred a few times. V gene TRBV5-1 combines with J gene TRBJ2-2; no clear D. Germline V gene data show CDR1 as SGHRS and CDR2 as YFSETQ. Trimming took off 5 bases at V and 4 bases at J, with 9 bases between the two ends. The CDR3 totals 13 residues. CDR3 sequence reads: CASRMRPTGELFF. As DNA, the CDR3 is TGCGCCAGCAGAATGAGGCCCACCGGGGAGCTGTTTTTT.

This clone appeared a few times. The V call is TRBV19, the J call TRBJ2-1, with 9 nucleotides matching TRBD2. CDR1 is LNHDA and CDR2 is SQIVND in the germline V gene (reference sequence). Trimming removed 4 bases from V and 0 bases from J; junction bases left unmatched: 4. The CDR3 consists of 16 residues. The CDR3 reads CASSTIAGVSYNEQFF. The CDR3, as DNA: TGTGCCAGTAGTACGATAGCGGGGGTCTCCTACAATGAGCAGTTCTTC.